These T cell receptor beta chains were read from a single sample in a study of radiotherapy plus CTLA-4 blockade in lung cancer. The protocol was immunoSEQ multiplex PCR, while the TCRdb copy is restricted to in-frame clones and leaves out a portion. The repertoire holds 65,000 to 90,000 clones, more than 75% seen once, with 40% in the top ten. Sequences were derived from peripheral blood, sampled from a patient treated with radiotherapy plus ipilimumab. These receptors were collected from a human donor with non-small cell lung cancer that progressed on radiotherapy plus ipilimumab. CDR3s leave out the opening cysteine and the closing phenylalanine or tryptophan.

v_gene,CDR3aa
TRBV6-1,ASSASGDKNIQY
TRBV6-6,ASSYPGQGSYEQY
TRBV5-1,ASSLAQGAIEQY
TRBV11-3,ASTVFSNQPQH
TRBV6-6,ASTTHSYGYT
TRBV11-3,ASSIPGGVEQF
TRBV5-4,ASSPGTGHPQETQY
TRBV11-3,ASSFQTGGTGELF
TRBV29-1,SVVDRTGSYGYT
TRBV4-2,ASSRGSGTEAF
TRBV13,ASSLGVSILYEQY